Listed here are 2 T cell receptor beta chains from one sample, sequenced in a study of T cell repertoires in cytomegalovirus infection. What these receptors recognize is not known. From the reads, TCRdb called clonotypes with MiXCR, one entry per CDR3 protein. The data hold about 68,000 distinct CDR3 sequences, with about 23% observed a single time. Sequencing was carried out using PBMCs, sequenced either directly or after in vitro stimulation (not recorded which). These receptors all come from a human donor in good health (CMV status not recorded). Some clones in this sample may be carry-over from other donors' samples.

This clonotype was seen at least ten times. This chain uses TRBV6-2 or TRBV6-3 with TRBJ2-6; D not certain. V lost 8 bases and J lost 5, with 7 bases in between. The CDR3 contains 12 residues. CDR1 is MNHEY, CDR2 SVGEGT, per germline. In nucleotides, the CDR3 is TGTGCCAGCCATAGCCGGGCCAACGTCCTGACTTTC. Encoded protein: CASHSRANVLTF.

The chain employs TRBV5-1 and TRBJ1-2; possible D gene TRBD1, 5 bases. Germline CDR1 SGHRS, CDR2 YFSETQ. CDR3 length: 16 amino acids. Between the trimmed V and J ends, which lost 4 bases and 2 bases, there was a span of 18 bases. CDR3: CASSHNELGQNYGYTF. CDR3 coding DNA: TGCGCCAGCAGCCACAATGAACTGGGGCAGAACTATGGCTACACCTTC.